The 28 T cell receptor beta chains below were found in one sample sequenced in a study of blood T cell dynamics during melanoma immunotherapy. Time point in this sample: week 3, after first cycle of checkpoint inhibitor. Profiled with immunoSEQ multiplex PCR; TCRdb holds only in-frame clones, not every one. The sample lists 8,500 to 14,000 clones; roughly nine tenths were seen once. Specimen: blood, collected from a patient treated with checkpoint blockade. The receptors were sampled from a human donor with melanoma.

J is TRBJ1-1 and V is TRBV28; 9 bases are a match to TRBD1. The CDR3 is 15 amino acids. V trimming: 6 bases; J trimming: 4 bases; junction bases outside the gene matches: 9. CDR1 is MDHEN, CDR2 SYDVKM, per germline. The CDR3 sequence is CASRRGQGWLTEAFF. The CDR3 DNA sequence: TGTGCCAGCAGGAGGGGACAGGGATGGCTCACTGAAGCTTTCTTT.

V gene TRBV6-6 combines with J gene TRBJ2-7; D remains unclear. This CDR3 has 13 residues. Trimming took 2 bases from V and 3 from J, leaving 8 bases between them. The V gene's germline CDR1 is MNHNY and CDR2 SVGAGI (reference sequence). In nucleotides, the CDR3 is TGTGCCAGCAGTTACGAGCAGTACTACGAGCAGTACTTC. Its translation is CASSYEQYYEQYF.

The chain uses TRBV15 and TRBJ2-1; 7 bases line up with TRBD2. V gave up 1 base and J gave up 3 bases; unmatched junction bases: 3. CDR3 length: 15 amino acids. CDR1 LNHNV and CDR2 YYDKDF come from the germline V gene (reference sequence). Here the CDR3 reads CATSRVVAGYNEQFF. The CDR3 DNA reads as TGTGCCACCAGCAGAGTGGTAGCGGGCTACAATGAGCAGTTCTTC.

The count of this clone is one. The CDR3 DNA follows: TGTGCCAGCAGCTTGGTGGGGGATGAGCAGTTCTTC. Protein product: CASSLVGDEQFF. This chain uses TRBV7-8 with TRBJ2-1, with D perhaps assigned TRBD1 or TRBD2 (5 bases each). CDR3 size: 12 residues. Germline values: CDR1 SGHVS, CDR2 FQNEAQ. The V and J ends lost 3 bases and 8 bases respectively, with 8 bases between them.

Worth noting for this clone: A read error may produce the germline difference seen at one junction end. The chain employs TRBV9 and TRBJ2-6; 7 bases map to TRBD1. The CDR3 runs 11 residues. Germline lookup yields CDR1 SGDLS and CDR2 YYNGEE. CDR3 nucleotides: TGTGCCAGCAGCTCACAGGGACAGAAGGCTTTC. It specifies CASSSQGQKAF.

This rearrangement joins TRBV10-1 to TRBJ2-1, with 9 bases fitting TRBD2. The CDR3 consists of 13 residues. The ends lost 4 bases at V and 9 bases at J; junction bases unmatched: 4. CDR1 is WNHNN, CDR2 SYGVQD, per germline (reference sequence). CDR3 nucleotides: TGCGCCAGCAGTGCCCAGCGGGAGGTTGAGCAGTTCTTC. Amino acid sequence: CASSAQREVEQFF.

V usage is TRBV28 and J usage is TRBJ1-1; TRBD1 matches at 9 bases. Germline V lookup: CDR1 MDHEN, CDR2 SYDVKM. This CDR3 is built from 15 residues. Unmatched junction bases numbered 6, after V lost 6 bases and J lost 1 base. The CDR3 loop is CASRRQGVRNTEAFF. CDR3 nucleotide sequence: TGTGCCAGCAGGAGACAGGGGGTACGGAACACTGAAGCTTTCTTT.

The chain links TRBV5-1 to TRBJ2-1; D tentatively reads TRBD1 or TRBD2 (5 bases each). The CDR3 length is 13 residues. Trimming removed 6 bases from V and 9 bases from J, with 16 bases in between. CDR1 is SGHRS and CDR2 is YFSETQ in the germline V gene. This CDR3 reads CASTLGGRGEQFF. DNA for the CDR3: TGCGCCAGCACCCTTGGGGGTAGGGGTGAGCAGTTCTTC.

This rearrangement joins TRBV21-1 to TRBJ2-3; whether TRBD2, the table's D call, matches the DNA was not checked. TRBV21-1 is marked as a pseudogene. This CDR3 is 15 amino acids long. CDR3 loop: CASSKDEREGDTQYF. The CDR3 DNA reads TGTGCCAGCAGCAAAGACGAGCGGGAGGGCGATACGCAGTATTTT.

The J gene is TRBJ2-7, the V gene TRBV19; D possibly corresponds to TRBD1 (5 bases). Germline CDR1 is LNHDA and CDR2 is SQIVND (reference sequence). V shed 10 bases and J shed 4 bases, with 29 bases lying between them. The CDR3 has 17 amino acids. The CDR3 DNA is TGTGCCACCCATTGGGGCCCCCAGGACGGGCACAGGTACGAGCAGTACTTC. Translating gives CATHWGPQDGHRYEQYF.

The J gene is TRBJ2-1, the V gene TRBV12-5, with D hard to call. The V end lost 9 bases, the J end lost 0 bases, and 9 bases lay between the germline ends. Germline CDR1 reads LGHNT; CDR2 reads FRNRAP. The CDR3 is made up of 13 amino acids. CDR3 in amino acids: CASAGGSYNEQFF. In DNA, the CDR3 is TGTGCTAGCGCCGGCGGCTCCTACAATGAGCAGTTCTTC.

The J gene is TRBJ2-3, the V gene TRBV29-1; D remains ambiguous. CDR1 SQVTM and CDR2 ANQGSEA come from the germline V gene. The CDR3 runs to 11 residues. The V gene lost 1 base and the J gene lost 6 bases, with 5 bases spanning the gap. The CDR3 here is CSVEGADTQYF. In DNA form, the CDR3 reads TGCAGCGTTGAAGGGGCGGATACGCAGTATTTT.

V is TRBV18 and J is TRBJ1-3; 7 nucleotides align to TRBD1. The CDR3 totals 16 residues. The V gene's germline CDR1 is KGHSH and CDR2 LQKENI. V lost 3 bases and J lost 0; bases outside the gene matches: 5. This chain's CDR3 is CASSPTGELSGNTIYF. The CDR3 DNA sequence: TGTGCCAGCTCACCCACAGGGGAACTCTCTGGAAACACCATATATTTT.

The CDR3 DNA sequence: TGCGCCAGCAGTGAGTACGGGGCCCTCTATGGCTACACCTTC. It specifies CASSEYGALYGYTF. The chain has TRBV10-2 and TRBJ1-2; TRBD1 might be the D (5 bases). Looked up from germline, CDR1 is WSHSY and CDR2 is SAAADI. Trimming stripped 1 base from V and 4 bases from J, with 10 bases between. This CDR3 is 14 amino acids long.

V and J are TRBV9 and TRBJ2-7; 7 bases agree with TRBD1. CDR3 length equals 15 residues. Losses at the gene ends were 0 bases for V and 2 bases for J; bases not matched to a gene: 5. The germline CDR1 and CDR2 sequences are SGDLS and YYNGEE. CDR3 bases: TGTGCCAGCAGCGTAGGTGGGACAGCCGCCTACGAGCAGTACTTC. Protein product: CASSVGGTAAYEQYF.

This chain connects TRBV10-3 to TRBJ2-5; tentative D call: TRBD2 (6 bases). The germline CDR1 and CDR2 sequences are ENHRY and SYGVKD. The CDR3 loop spans 14 amino acids. V was shortened by 7 bases and J by 5 bases, with 17 bases between the two germline ends. The CDR3 DNA sequence: TGTGCCATCAACCTCGGCGGGGCGGAGGAGACCCAGTACTTC. Protein product: CAINLGGAEETQYF.

The V and J genes are TRBV27 and TRBJ2-7; 12 bases agree with TRBD1. CDR3 length: 13 amino acids. V gave up 10 bases and J gave up 6 bases; unmatched junction bases: 7. CDR1 MNHEY and CDR2 SMNVEV come from the germline V gene (reference sequence). The CDR3 here is CATSGTGGAEQYF. The CDR3 nucleotides read TGTGCCACCTCCGGGACAGGGGGCGCCGAGCAGTACTTC.

Worth noting for this clone: A read error may produce the germline difference seen at one junction end. This chain joins TRBV4-1 and TRBJ1-2, with a tentative D call TRBD1 (5 bases). The CDR3 is 12 residues long. Germline V gene data show CDR1 as MGHRA and CDR2 as YSYEKL. The CDR3 DNA is TGCGCCAGCAGCCCCGGGGAGGGGACCTCCTCATTC. This sequence encodes CASSPGEGTSSF.

The rearrangement joins TRBV4-1 to TRBJ2-7, with TRBD2 as a possible D gene (6 bases). Deletions cut 4 bases from V and 0 bases from J, with 16 bases between. Looked up from germline, CDR1 is MGHRA and CDR2 is YSYEKL. The CDR3 consists of 16 residues. CDR3 sequence reads: CASSPSGLRSSYEQYF. CDR3 DNA: TGCGCCAGCAGCCCTTCGGGACTCCGGAGCTCCTACGAGCAGTACTTC.

This rearrangement joins TRBV7-9 to TRBJ2-6, with D unresolved. The CDR3 consists of 15 residues. V gave up 2 bases and J gave up 1 base, with 6 bases separating them. From germline, CDR1 is SEHNR and CDR2 FQNEAQ (reference sequence). CDR3 sequence reads: CASSLRVSGANVLTF. The CDR3 region has the DNA TGTGCCAGCAGCTTACGGGTTTCTGGGGCCAACGTCCTGACTTTC.

CDR3 DNA sequence: TGTGCCACCAGCAGAGGTTGGGGGAACACTGAAGCTTTCTTT. Translating gives CATSRGWGNTEAFF. V usage is TRBV15 and J usage is TRBJ1-1; D ambiguous. Trimming left V 1 base short and J 1 base short, with 7 bases between. Per germline, CDR1 LNHNV and CDR2 YYDKDF (reference sequence). The CDR3 runs to 14 residues.

The chain is built from TRBV6-5 and TRBJ2-7; no reliable D call. The CDR3 consists of 13 residues. Trimming took 5 bases from V and 3 from J, leaving 11 bases between them. The V gene's germline CDR1 is MNHEY and CDR2 SVGAGI. CDR3 residues: CASSPGPHYEQYF. The DNA for the CDR3 is TGTGCCAGCAGTCCCGGGCCCCACTACGAGCAGTACTTC.

The rearrangement uses TRBV10-3 and TRBJ2-2; D unclear. The CDR3 runs to 14 residues. Germline V gene sequence: CDR1 ENHRY, CDR2 SYGVKD. V was trimmed by 7 bases and J by 0 bases, leaving 9 bases between them. The CDR3 bases are TGTGCCATCACCCCGGCCCCGAACACCGGGGAGCTGTTTTTT. Protein product: CAITPAPNTGELFF.

The chain employs TRBV19 and TRBJ2-1; 10 bases agree with TRBD2. The V gene end was trimmed by 11 bases and the J gene end by 4 bases; junction bases not matched to a gene: 14. Per the germline V gene, CDR1 is LNHDA and CDR2 is SQIVND (reference sequence). The CDR3 has 16 amino acids. The CDR3 loop reads CAGGPLAGVRYNEQFF. CDR3 coding DNA: TGTGCCGGAGGGCCCCTAGCGGGAGTGCGGTACAATGAGCAGTTCTTC. Full variable domain (remainder filled in from reference TRBV19 and TRBJ2-1): DGGITQSPKYLFRKEGQNVTLSCEQNLNHDAMYWYRQDPGQGLRLIYYSQIVNDFQKGDIAEGYSVSREKKESFPLTVTSAQKNPTAFYLCAGGPLAGVRYNEQFFGPGTRLTVL.

The CDR3 nucleotides read TGTGCCAGTAGTCCCCTCAGCTTGGTGACTGAAGCTTTCTTT. It translates to CASSPLSLVTEAFF. The rearrangement uses TRBV19 and TRBJ1-1, with no clear D. Trimming cost V 5 bases and J 5 bases, with 15 bases left between them. CDR1 and CDR2 (germline): LNHDA, SQIVND (reference sequence). This CDR3 spans 14 amino acids.

The rearrangement links TRBV6-5 to TRBJ1-5, with a possible D match to TRBD1 (5 bases). V lost 0 bases, J lost 2 bases, and 8 bases lay in between. Germline V gene sequence: CDR1 MNHEY, CDR2 SVGAGI. The CDR3 runs 15 residues. CDR3 sequence: CASSYSLGGNQPQHF. The CDR3 region has the DNA TGTGCCAGCAGTTACTCGTTGGGGGGCAATCAGCCCCAGCATTTT.

This clone was detected only a few times. The chain joins TRBV6-6 to TRBJ1-2, with D maybe TRBD1 (6 bases). V was shortened by 6 bases and J by 8 bases, with 16 bases between the two germline ends. This CDR3 spans 13 amino acids. Germline CDR1 reads MNHNY; CDR2 reads SVGAGI (reference sequence). This chain's CDR3 is CASSPGAFGGYTF. The CDR3 DNA is TGTGCCAGCAGCCCGGGGGCCTTCGGAGGCTACACCTTC.

The CDR3 DNA sequence: TGTGCCAGCAGTGAACTGGGGAGTAGCAATCAGCCCCAGCATTTT. As protein: CASSELGSSNQPQHF. The rearrangement links TRBV6-1 to TRBJ1-5; D is undetermined. This CDR3 spans 15 amino acids. Germline loops: CDR1 MNHNS, CDR2 SASEGT. With 2 bases removed from V and 0 bases from J, the gap between germline ends came to 8 bases.